The 30 T cell receptor beta chains below were found in one sample sequenced in a study of regulatory T cells in long-lasting Graves disease. TCR beta libraries were built with iRepertoire HTBI primers and Arm-PCR of CDR3 regions. TCRdb redid the calling of the multiplex PCR reads with MiXCR, one entry per CDR3 protein. The sample gives approximately 490,000 distinct CDR3 sequences, around 15% of which show up once; more than 9% is in the top ten. Stated time point: newly diagnosed GD, antithyroid drugs for less than 3 months. Following extraction of RNA from PBMCs, that RNA was used to make the TCR library. These same data were also listed under a study on T cells in Graves' hyperthyroidism and ophthalmopathy.

This sample comprised peripheral blood mononuclear cells (PBMCs), obtained at new diagnosis, from a patient treated with antithyroid drugs. These TCRs come from a man in his forties or fifties with Graves disease.

This clonotype was found a few times. This sequence joins TRBV5-6 and TRBJ2-5; maybe TRBD1 (6 bases). This CDR3 is 14 amino acids long. Deletions cut 4 bases from V and 5 bases from J, with 15 bases between. From germline, CDR1 is SGHDT and CDR2 YYEEEE. CDR3 bases: TGTGCCAGCAGCAGGGGACAAGGCTGGGAGACCCAGTACTTC. Translating gives CASSRGQGWETQYF.

There are many counts of this clonotype. V gene TRBV27 combines with J gene TRBJ2-7, with 13 bases aligning to TRBD2. In germline, CDR1 is MNHEY, CDR2 SMNVEV (reference sequence). The CDR3 length is 18 residues. V was pared by 4 bases and J by 5 bases, with 14 bases of the junction left unmatched. CDR3 DNA sequence: TGTGCCAGCAGTTCCTTCGCTGGGACTAGCGGGATCTCTCACGAGCAGTACTTC. Translated: CASSSFAGTSGISHEQYF.

This clonotype was seen at least ten times. The junction departs from germline at one end; a sequencing error may be responsible. The CDR3 DNA follows: TGCGCCAGCAGCCCCGGGAGCACAAATACGCAGTATTTT. Protein sequence: CASSPGSTNTQYF. V gene TRBV5-1 combines with J gene TRBJ2-3, with D possibly matching TRBD2 (6 bases). The CDR3 totals 13 residues. The germline V gene encodes CDR1 SGHRS and CDR2 YFSETQ.

This clonotype has more than one count but fewer than ten. CDR3 sequence reads: CASLSGTGNQPQHF. The CDR3 region has the DNA TGTGCCAGCTTAAGCGGGACCGGCAATCAGCCCCAGCATTTT. The chain joins TRBV6-1 to TRBJ1-5; TRBD1 might be the D (5 bases). This CDR3 region has 14 residues. Trimming shortened V by 8 bases and J by 2 bases, and 13 bases separated the two germline ends. The germline CDR1 and CDR2 sequences are MNHNS and SASEGT.

This clonotype was picked up many times. V is TRBV3-1 and J is TRBJ1-2; no clear D gene. CDR1 and CDR2 from the germline V gene are LGHDT and YNNKEL (reference sequence). V was shortened by 1 base and J by 4 bases, with 10 bases between the two germline ends. The CDR3 has 14 amino acids. The CDR3 nucleotides read TGTGCCAGCAGCCAAGGGATTTCTACCTATGGCTACACCTTC. Its translation is CASSQGISTYGYTF.

This clonotype has at least ten counts. The chain links TRBV5-1 to TRBJ2-1; possible D gene TRBD1, 6 bases. The germline V gene encodes CDR1 SGHRS and CDR2 YFSETQ. This CDR3 region has 15 residues. V gave up 0 bases and J gave up 1 base, with 8 bases separating them. The CDR3 region has the DNA TGCGCCAGCAGCTTGGAGGGGGTATCCTACAATGAGCAGTTCTTC. This encodes CASSLEGVSYNEQFF.

The rearrangement uses TRBV20-1 and TRBJ2-3; D unclear. V was cut by 4 bases and J by 1 base, with 9 bases left in between. The V gene's germline CDR1 is DFQATT and CDR2 SNEGSKA (reference sequence). This CDR3 is built from 13 residues. The CDR3 spells CSATVAGTDTQYF. The DNA of the CDR3 is TGCAGTGCTACGGTTGCGGGCACAGATACGCAGTATTTT.

V usage is TRBV6-2 or TRBV6-3 and J usage is TRBJ2-5, with 12 bases that match TRBD2. Germline CDR1 and CDR2: MNHEY and SVGEGT. Trimming at V came to 4 bases and at J to 5 bases, leaving 14 bases not matched to a gene. CDR3 length: 18 residues. The CDR3 DNA reads as TGTGCCAGCAGTTCCCCCCCATCCGGACTAGCGGGAATCGAGACCCAGTACTTC. Amino acids: CASSSPPSGLAGIETQYF.

This clonotype was found many times. The genes are TRBV2 and TRBJ1-1, with a tentative D call TRBD1 (5 bases). Trimming left V 8 bases short and J 6 bases short, with 13 bases between. The length of the CDR3 is 12 residues. Germline lookup yields CDR1 SNHLY and CDR2 FYNNEI. CDR3 bases: TGTGCCAGCGCGGGGGAAGCCGCTGAAGCTTTCTTT. Protein product: CASAGEAAEAFF.

There are many counts of this clonotype. The chain couples TRBV7-3 to TRBJ2-3; D is perhaps TRBD1 or TRBD2 (5 bases each). Germline V lookup: CDR1 SGHTA, CDR2 FQGTGA. This CDR3 is built from 13 residues. V was pared by 3 bases and J by 6 bases, with 10 bases between. In DNA form, the CDR3 reads TGTGCCAGCAGCTTGGGACGGAGGGATACGCAGTATTTT. It specifies CASSLGRRDTQYF.

This clonotype occurred a few times. V and J are TRBV4-1 and TRBJ2-1; D is tentatively TRBD1 or TRBD2 (5 bases each). The germline V gene has CDR1 MGHRA and CDR2 YSYEKL. This CDR3 comprises 14 residues. Trimming pared 0 bases from V and 5 bases from J, leaving 8 bases between. The CDR3 DNA sequence: TGCGCCAGCAGCCAAGATCGAGGGGACAATGAGCAGTTCTTC. It specifies CASSQDRGDNEQFF.

This clonotype showed up just a few times. The chain carries TRBV19 and TRBJ2-1; D remains ambiguous. Germline-derived CDR1 and CDR2 are LNHDA and SQIVND (reference sequence). Between the trimmed V and J ends, which lost 5 bases and 5 bases, there was a span of 13 bases. The CDR3 length is 14 residues. The CDR3 bases are TGTGCCAGTAGTCTGTATCGCCGAGACAATGAGCAGTTCTTC. It encodes CASSLYRRDNEQFF.

This clonotype was picked up many times. V usage is TRBV20-1 and J usage is TRBJ2-1, with 7 bases lining up with TRBD2. V gave up 2 bases and J gave up 0 bases; unmatched junction bases: 10. The CDR3 is made up of 17 amino acids. Germline V gives CDR1 DFQATT, CDR2 SNEGSKA (reference sequence). In DNA, the CDR3 is TGCAGTGCTAGATCGAGGACTAGTCTGAGCTCCTACAATGAGCAGTTCTTC. It translates to CSARSRTSLSSYNEQFF.

In its sample, this clonotype was seen many times. The rearrangement uses TRBV3-1 and TRBJ2-1; maybe TRBD2 (6 bases). The length of the CDR3 is 15 residues. V lost 6 bases and J 2 bases, leaving 14 bases between the germline ends. Per the germline V gene, CDR1 is LGHDT and CDR2 is YNNKEL (reference sequence). This CDR3 reads CASRSREFAYNEQFF. Here the CDR3 DNA reads TGTGCCAGCAGATCCCGGGAGTTCGCCTACAATGAGCAGTTCTTC.

The table lists this clonotype with many counts. At one boundary the junction diverges from the germline segment, which might be a read error. The chain is built from TRBV7-9 and TRBJ2-7; TRBD1 might be the D (7 bases). Germline-derived CDR1 and CDR2 are SEHNR and FQNEAQ (reference sequence). The CDR3 length is 11 residues. CDR3 region: CASSLGGQTNF. CDR3 bases: TGTGCCAGCAGCTTGGGGGGACAGACTAACTTC.

This clonotype was counted ten times or more. J is TRBJ2-1 and V is TRBV2, with no clear D. Trimming removed 3 bases at V and 16 bases at J, with 16 bases between. The CDR3 spans 12 residues. Germline V gives CDR1 SNHLY, CDR2 FYNNEI. CDR3 sequence (DNA): TGTGCCAGCAGTGATGACGCTGTAATAACATTCTTC. Translated: CASSDDAVITFF. Filled out from reference TRBV2 and TRBJ2-1, the complete variable domain reads EPEVTQTPSHQVTQMGQEVILRCVPISNHLYFYWYRQILGQKVEFLVSFYNNEISEKSEIFDDQFSVERPDGSNFTLKIRSTKLEDSAMYFCASSDDAVITFFGPGTRLTVL.

At least ten counts were recorded for this clonotype. This chain links TRBV11-3 with TRBJ2-2; TRBD2 might be the D (5 bases). This CDR3 region has 12 residues. Germline V gene lookup returns CDR1 SGHNT and CDR2 YENEEA. With 6 bases removed from V and 6 bases from J, the gap between germline ends came to 8 bases. CDR3 sequence (DNA): TGTGCCAGCAGAGTGGAGGCCGGGGAGCTGTTTTTT. It specifies CASRVEAGELFF.

The chain joins TRBV19 to TRBJ2-5; D perhaps matches TRBD2 (6 bases). V was clipped by 3 bases and J by 4 bases, with 15 bases between them. The CDR3 is 15 residues long. Germline assignment: CDR1 LNHDA and CDR2 SQIVND (reference sequence). CDR3 protein: CASSIRHAGTETQYF. As DNA, the CDR3 is TGTGCCAGTAGTATCCGACACGCGGGGACAGAGACCCAGTACTTC. Variable domain in full (rest from reference TRBV19 and TRBJ2-5): DGGITQSPKYLFRKEGQNVTLSCEQNLNHDAMYWYRQDPGQGLRLIYYSQIVNDFQKGDIAEGYSVSREKKESFPLTVTSAQKNPTAFYLCASSIRHAGTETQYFGPGTRLLVL.

This chain joins TRBV6-2 or TRBV6-3 and TRBJ2-7, with 11 bases fitting TRBD2. V trimming: 7 bases; J trimming: 6 bases; junction bases outside the gene matches: 8. The CDR3 is made up of 14 amino acids. Germline CDR1 is MNHEY and CDR2 is SVGEGT. This CDR3 reads CASKLAGADSEQYF. Here the CDR3 DNA reads TGTGCCAGCAAACTAGCGGGAGCCGACAGCGAGCAGTACTTC.

The chain combines TRBV7-2 with TRBJ1-1; D call uncertain. The CDR3 has 15 residues. The germline CDR1 and CDR2 sequences are SGHTA and FQGNSA. V was clipped by 5 bases and J by 4 bases, with 17 bases between them. The CDR3 bases are TGTGCCAGCAGCCCGCGGAGCCTTCCCTCCACTGAAGCTTTCTTT. Translated, it gives CASSPRSLPSTEAFF.

This clonotype appeared many times. The chain is built from TRBV11-2 and TRBJ2-4, with TRBD2 as a possible D gene (5 bases). V was clipped by 4 bases and J by 10 bases, with 14 bases between them. The CDR3 is 13 amino acids. Germline V gene sequence: CDR1 SGHAT, CDR2 FQNNGV. The CDR3 sequence is CASSSDRRGIQYF. The CDR3 DNA reads TGTGCCAGCAGCTCGGACCGCCGAGGGATTCAGTACTTC.

For this clonotype: Just one base apart from a much larger clone, this may be a read error. CDR3 amino acids: CAISESRGLALNNEQYF. The CDR3 nucleotides read TGTGCCATCAGTGAGTCACGAGGACTAGCGCTAAACAATGAGCAGTACTTC. The V call is TRBV10-3, the J call TRBJ2-7, with 9 nucleotides matching TRBD2. The ends lost 0 bases at V and 7 bases at J; junction bases unmatched: 13. Germline V gene sequence: CDR1 ENHRY, CDR2 SYGVKD. The CDR3 totals 17 residues.

Ten or more counts support this clonotype. J is TRBJ2-5 and V is TRBV5-4; no definite D call. Trimming took 2 bases from V and 1 from J, leaving 9 bases between them. This CDR3 comprises 14 residues. Germline V gives CDR1 SGHNT, CDR2 YYREEE (reference sequence). CDR3 sequence: CASSFSTPQETQYF. CDR3 DNA: TGTGCCAGCAGCTTTAGTACGCCCCAAGAGACCCAGTACTTC.

At least ten counts were recorded for this clonotype. The chain is built from TRBV12-5 and TRBJ1-5; 9 nucleotides agree with TRBD1. The junction had 6 bases not matched to a gene; V was cut back by 0 bases and J by 3 bases. The CDR3 runs to 17 residues. Germline V gene data show CDR1 as LGHNT and CDR2 as FRNRAP. The CDR3 coding sequence is TGTGCTAGTGGTTTGGTACGGACAGGGGAGGTCAATCAGCCCCAGCATTTT. Its protein product is CASGLVRTGEVNQPQHF.

This clonotype was seen at least ten times. V gene TRBV5-1 combines with J gene TRBJ2-7, with D possibly matching TRBD2 (5 bases). The CDR3 sequence is 12 residues long. The germline V gene has CDR1 SGHRS and CDR2 YFSETQ. V was cut by 9 bases and J by 3 bases, with 13 bases left in between. The CDR3 reads CATSSGFYEQYF. For the CDR3, the DNA is TGCGCCACCTCATCGGGGTTCTACGAGCAGTACTTC.

CDR3 nucleotide sequence: TGCAGCATAGCGGGACTTGAGCAGTTCTTC. Amino acid sequence: CSIAGLEQFF. The chain carries TRBV29-1 and TRBJ2-1, with 8 nucleotides matching TRBD2. Germline assignment: CDR1 SQVTM and CDR2 ANQGSEA. The trim removed 8 bases at V and 9 bases at J, leaving 3 bases unmatched. There are 10 residues in the CDR3.

This clonotype was recorded many times. The genes are TRBV2 and TRBJ2-1, with TRBD2 identical over 10 bases. The germline V gene encodes CDR1 SNHLY and CDR2 FYNNEI. This CDR3 has 16 amino acids. Losses at the gene ends were 2 bases for V and 6 bases for J; bases not matched to a gene: 7. CDR3 amino acids: CASSERPGTSVNEQFF. CDR3 DNA: TGTGCCAGCAGTGAAAGGCCCGGGACTAGCGTCAATGAGCAGTTCTTC.

The chain joins TRBV29-1 to TRBJ2-1; 10 nucleotides agree with TRBD2. Unmatched junction bases numbered 8, after V lost 6 bases and J lost 6 bases. CDR3 size: 14 residues. Germline CDR1 SQVTM, CDR2 ANQGSEA. CDR3 nucleotides: TGCAGCGTGGGACTAGCGAGAAAACTCAATGAGCAGTTCTTC. Protein product: CSVGLARKLNEQFF.

This clonotype appeared many times. This chain links TRBV18 with TRBJ1-2, with D unresolved. CDR3 length: 14 residues. The germline V and J ends were trimmed by 2 bases and 8 bases, with 15 bases remaining between them. Germline lookup yields CDR1 KGHSH and CDR2 LQKENI. The CDR3, as DNA: TGTGCCAGCTCACCAGTTGGGCAGAGCGCGGGCTACACCTTC. Translating gives CASSPVGQSAGYTF.

This clonotype was counted ten times or more. The CDR3 DNA sequence: TGCGCCAGCAGCTTCCGGACTAGCGGGTCCGTGTTCGAGCAGTACTTC. Residues: CASSFRTSGSVFEQYF. The chain is built from TRBV5-1 and TRBJ2-7; TRBD2 aligns across 11 bases. This CDR3 comprises 16 residues. The junction had 10 bases not matched to a gene; V was cut back by 2 bases and J by 6 bases. Germline V gene sequence: CDR1 SGHRS, CDR2 YFSETQ.